This is a list of T cell receptor beta chains from one sample in a study of T cell changes during pregnancy in multiple sclerosis. Profiling relied on immunoSEQ multiplex PCR, and the TCRdb table lists in-frame clones only, not all of them. This table has tens of thousands of clones, more than 85% appearing once. This specimen consisted of CD8+ T cells from peripheral blood mononuclear cells, obtained in the third trimester of pregnancy. The receptor source for this set is a female donor with multiple sclerosis, enrolled in a pregnancy study. Both conserved end residues are part of each CDR3. The D gene is left open where the match is weak. The size entry is marked missing in some rows and otherwise reads once, few, many or a size class.

v_call,j_call,d_call,cdr3_length,clone_size,cdr3_aa,cdr3_nt
TRBV5-4,TRBJ2-3,TRBD2,15,few,CASSLVGGRADTQYF,TGTGCCAGCAGCTTGGTGGGCGGGAGAGCAGATACGCAGTATTTT
TRBV15,TRBJ1-5,-,15,-,CATSKIPGRNQPQHF,TGTGCCACCAGCAAGATTCCAGGGCGAAATCAGCCCCAGCATTTT
TRBV29-1,TRBJ1-2,TRBD1,14,-,CSVEMGQGAGGYTF,TGCAGCGTTGAAATGGGCCAGGGGGCGGGTGGCTACACCTTC
TRBV6-5,TRBJ2-7,TRBD1,13,-,CASSRDRENEQYF,TGTGCCAGCAGCCGGGACAGGGAAAACGAGCAGTACTTC
TRBV28,TRBJ2-5,-,14,-,CASSFVTGQETQYF,TGTGCCAGCAGTTTTGTAACAGGTCAAGAGACCCAGTACTTC
TRBV7-9,TRBJ1-3,TRBD1,16,-,CASSFGQGTAGNTIYF,TGTGCCAGCAGCTTCGGACAGGGGACGGCTGGAAACACCATATATTTT
TRBV5-6,TRBJ1-1,-,15,-,CASSLARVGNTEAFF,TGTGCCAGCAGCTTGGCCCGGGTAGGGAACACTGAAGCTTTCTTT
TRBV4-2,TRBJ1-2,TRBD1,16,-,CASSQVGTGDAYGYTF,TGTGCCAGCAGCCAAGTGGGTACAGGGGATGCCTATGGCTACACCTTC
TRBV6-4,TRBJ2-5,-,15,few,CASSEGSGAQETQYF,TGTGCCAGCAGTGAAGGTTCTGGGGCCCAAGAGACCCAGTACTTC
TRBV4-2,TRBJ2-2,-,16,-,CASSFWPSLGSGELFF,TGTGCCAGCAGCTTTTGGCCTAGCTTGGGTTCCGGGGAGCTGTTTTTT
TRBV5-1,TRBJ2-3,TRBD1,14,-,CASSLGDRRDTQYF,TGCGCCAGCAGCTTGGGGGACAGGAGAGATACGCAGTATTTT
TRBV5-1,TRBJ2-1,TRBD2,15,-,CASSLGTSGYNEQFF,TGCGCCAGCAGCCTAGGGACTAGCGGTTACAATGAGCAGTTCTTC
TRBV4-1,TRBJ2-7,TRBD1,15,-,CASSSGTGSVYEQYF,TGCGCCAGCAGCTCCGGGACAGGGAGCGTTTACGAGCAGTACTTC
TRBV6-1,TRBJ2-6,TRBD1,16,-,CASSELRRGLANVLTF,TGTGCCAGCAGTGAACTTAGAAGGGGGCTGGCCAACGTCCTGACTTTC
TRBV28,TRBJ1-1,-,13,-,CASSLRVNTEAFF,TGTGCCAGCAGTTTAAGAGTAAACACTGAAGCTTTCTTT
TRBV29-1,TRBJ1-2,-,12,-,CSVEDLRYGYTF,TGCAGCGTTGAAGATCTACGATATGGCTACACCTTC